The entry that follows covers one T cell receptor (beta chain) sequence. With V trimmed by 0 bases and J by 6 bases, 6 bases remained unmatched. The CDR3 covers 15 residues. Germline CDR1 reads SGDLS; CDR2 reads YYNGEE. Every participating donor gave one draw, a heparinised blood sample averaging around 100 mL. These data originate in a study of beta chain features in type 1 diabetes. The isolated RNA, all of it, was reverse transcribed, so expressed TCRB transcripts were what got sequenced. Sequencing was performed with immunoSEQ multiplex PCR; in TCRdb, only in-frame clones are kept and a portion is missing. Of nearly 250,000 clones in the sample, 11% to 15% were seen once.

The V gene is TRBV9, the J gene TRBJ2-1, with 7 bases that match TRBD2. This sequence originates from a woman aged 40 to 55 in good health. The sample comprised naive CD4+ T cells from blood. The CDR3 coding sequence is TGTGCCAGCAGCGTAGAGACAGCGGGGATCAATGAGCAGTTCTTC. Its protein product is CASSVETAGINEQFF.